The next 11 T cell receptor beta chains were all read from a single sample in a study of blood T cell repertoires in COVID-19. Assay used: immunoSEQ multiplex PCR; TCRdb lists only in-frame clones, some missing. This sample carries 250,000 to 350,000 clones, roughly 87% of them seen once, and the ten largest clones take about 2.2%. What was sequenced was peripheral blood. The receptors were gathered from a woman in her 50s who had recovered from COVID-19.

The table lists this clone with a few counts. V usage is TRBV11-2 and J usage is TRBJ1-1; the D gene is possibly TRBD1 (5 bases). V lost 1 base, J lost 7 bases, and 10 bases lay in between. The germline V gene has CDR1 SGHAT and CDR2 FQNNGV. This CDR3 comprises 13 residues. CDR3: CASSLGRAFEAFF. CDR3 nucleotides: TGTGCCAGCAGCTTAGGCAGGGCTTTTGAAGCTTTCTTT.

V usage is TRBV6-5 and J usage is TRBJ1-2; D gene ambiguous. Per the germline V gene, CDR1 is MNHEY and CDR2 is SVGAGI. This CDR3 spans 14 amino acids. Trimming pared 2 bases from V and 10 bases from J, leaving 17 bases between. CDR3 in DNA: TGTGCCAGCAGTTACAGCGACACCCCCGGGATCTACACCTTC. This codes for CASSYSDTPGIYTF.

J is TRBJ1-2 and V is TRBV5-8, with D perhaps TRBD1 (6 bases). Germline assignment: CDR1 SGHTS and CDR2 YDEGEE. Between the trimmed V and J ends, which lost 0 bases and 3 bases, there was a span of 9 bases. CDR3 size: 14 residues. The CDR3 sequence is CASSLGTDYYGYTF. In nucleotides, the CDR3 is TGTGCCAGCAGCTTGGGGACAGACTACTATGGCTACACCTTC. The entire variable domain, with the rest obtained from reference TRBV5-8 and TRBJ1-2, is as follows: EAGVTQSPTHLIKTRGQQATLRCSPISGHTSVYWYQQALGLGLQFLLWYDEGEERNRGNFPPRFSGRQFPNYSSELNVNALELEDSALYLCASSLGTDYYGYTFGSGTRLTVV.

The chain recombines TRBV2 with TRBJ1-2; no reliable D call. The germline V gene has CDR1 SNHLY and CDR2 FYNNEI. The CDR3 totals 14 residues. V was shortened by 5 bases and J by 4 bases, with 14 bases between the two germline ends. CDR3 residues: CASSLTLSPYGYTF. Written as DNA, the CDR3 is TGTGCCAGCAGTTTAACTCTTTCCCCCTATGGCTACACCTTC.

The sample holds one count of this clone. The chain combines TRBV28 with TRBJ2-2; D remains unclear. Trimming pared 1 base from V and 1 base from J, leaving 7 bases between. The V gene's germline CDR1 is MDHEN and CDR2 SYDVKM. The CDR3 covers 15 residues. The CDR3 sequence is CASSLSAGNTGELFF. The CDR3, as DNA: TGTGCCAGCAGTTTATCGGCAGGGAACACCGGGGAGCTGTTTTTT.

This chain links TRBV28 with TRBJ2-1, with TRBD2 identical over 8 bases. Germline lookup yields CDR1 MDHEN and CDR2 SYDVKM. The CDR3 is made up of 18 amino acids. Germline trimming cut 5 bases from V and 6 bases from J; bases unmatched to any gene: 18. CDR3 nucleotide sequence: TGTGCCAGCAGTCCCCCCCTGCTAGGAGCGGGAGTCCCCAATGAGCAGTTCTTC. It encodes CASSPPLLGAGVPNEQFF.

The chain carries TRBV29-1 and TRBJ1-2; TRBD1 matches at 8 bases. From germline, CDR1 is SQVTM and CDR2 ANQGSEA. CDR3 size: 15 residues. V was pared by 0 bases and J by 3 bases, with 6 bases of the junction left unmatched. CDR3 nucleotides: TGCAGCGTTGAAGATCCTACAGGGGGAGACTATGGCTACACCTTC. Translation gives CSVEDPTGGDYGYTF.

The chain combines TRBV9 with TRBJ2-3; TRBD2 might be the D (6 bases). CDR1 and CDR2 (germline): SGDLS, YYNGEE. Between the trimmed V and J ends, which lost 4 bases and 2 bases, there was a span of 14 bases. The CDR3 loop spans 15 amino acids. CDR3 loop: CASSPLGGSTDTQYF. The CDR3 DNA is TGTGCCAGCAGCCCGTTGGGAGGTTCCACAGATACGCAGTATTTT. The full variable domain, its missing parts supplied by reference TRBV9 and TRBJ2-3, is DSGVTQTPKHLITATGQRVTLRCSPRSGDLSVYWYQQSLDQGLQFLIQYYNGEERAKGNILERFSAQQFPDLHSELNLSSLELGDSALYFCASSPLGGSTDTQYFGPGTRLTVL.

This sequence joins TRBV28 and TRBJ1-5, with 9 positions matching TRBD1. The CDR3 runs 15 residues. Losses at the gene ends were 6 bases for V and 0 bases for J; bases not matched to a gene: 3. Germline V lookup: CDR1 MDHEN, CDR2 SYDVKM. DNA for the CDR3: TGTGCCAGCAGGCCACAGGGGGCTAGCAATCAGCCCCAGCATTTT. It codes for CASRPQGASNQPQHF. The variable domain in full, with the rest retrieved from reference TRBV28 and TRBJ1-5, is DVKVTQSSRYLVKRTGEKVFLECVQDMDHENMFWYRQDPGLGLRLIYFSYDVKMKEKGDIPEGYSVSREKKERFSLILESASTNQTSMYLCASRPQGASNQPQHFGDGTRLSIL.

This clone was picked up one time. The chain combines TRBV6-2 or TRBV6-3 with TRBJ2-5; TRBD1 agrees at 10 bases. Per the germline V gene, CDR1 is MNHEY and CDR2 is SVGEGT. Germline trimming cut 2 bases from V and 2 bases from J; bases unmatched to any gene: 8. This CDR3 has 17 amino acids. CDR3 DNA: TGTGCCAGCAGTTACCTTATCGGGACAGGGGTACAAGAGACCCAGTACTTC. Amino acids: CASSYLIGTGVQETQYF.

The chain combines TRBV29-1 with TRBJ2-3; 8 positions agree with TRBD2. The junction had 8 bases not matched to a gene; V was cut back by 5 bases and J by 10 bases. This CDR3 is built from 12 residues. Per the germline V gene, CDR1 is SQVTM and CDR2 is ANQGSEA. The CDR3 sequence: CSVSRGGLSQYF. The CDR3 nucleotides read TGCAGCGTTTCACGGGGGGGTCTGTCGCAGTATTTT.